This entry features one T cell receptor beta chain sequence. The test was conducted at deep level. Using approximately 200 ng DNA, tens of thousands of T cell genomes, the sorted-subset replicate PCRs were run. Data came from immunoSEQ multiplex PCR; TCRdb stores just in-frame clones and leaves some out. In the table there are 2 million to 3 million clones, approximately 94% of which are singletons. The CDR3 runs to 16 residues. Germline-derived CDR1 and CDR2 are KGHSH and LQKENI. The V gene end was trimmed by 3 bases and the J gene end by 8 bases; junction bases not matched to a gene: 10. This record comes from a study of shared clonotypes between healthy human individuals. CD45RA+ naive and CD45RA-negative memory subsets were separated from CD4+ cells.

V is TRBV18 and J is TRBJ2-1, with 10 nucleotides matching TRBD2. This clonotype was obtained from a man younger than 30 in good health. Some clones in this sample may be carry-over from other donors' samples. The specimen was naive CD4+ T cells from PBMCs. Subset specified: CD45RA+ positively selected. The CDR3 DNA follows: TGTGCCAGCTCACCTTCGATAGCGGGAGGTGTGGATGAGCAGTTCTTC. Translation gives CASSPSIAGGVDEQFF.